This record looks at one T cell receptor (beta chain) sequence and its context. No cognate antigen has been identified for it. It has no much larger one-base neighbor in the sample; base qualities were not kept. The receptor library was made with the immunoSEQ multiplex PCR assay. Drawn from immuneACCESS, this table holds only the in-frame rearrangements with V and J called that TCRdb kept. Clones are partly lost; checked studies trace under half to an unresolved V gene and leave the rest unexplained. For this sample the table gives tens of thousands of clones, of which about nine tenths were detected only once. Jointly, the top ten make up 0.83% of the sample. This specimen comes from a study of T cells in narcolepsy (dated by TCRdb to 2016 to 2019). Study-wide context: The study enrolled patients with narcolepsy type 1 or type 2 (NT1, NT2) together with healthy control donors. The study sought autoreactive T cells targeting hypocretin neuron self-antigens (hypocretin, TRIB2) in narcolepsy patients, using TCR Vbeta sequencing to track clonotypes in blood and CSF. Results and caveats for the whole study, not just this receptor: Autoreactive clonotypes were reported to be detected serially in the blood of the same patients and of different patients, but not in the blood of healthy controls. Numbers of sequenced blood memory CD4+ clonotypes were comparable, with averages of approximately 39,000 in patients and around 30,000 in controls. Plots that compared CSF and blood CD4+ T cell clonotypes from the same patient highlighted HCRT-specific and TRIB2-specific autoreactive clonotypes. No sequences matching autoreactive T cell clones were contained in some blood memory CD4+ repertoires from patients and controls.

As encoded in the germline V gene, CDR1 is SQVTM while CDR2 is ANQGSEA. V gives up 4 bases and J gives up 1 base, and the segment between their germline ends measures 14 bases. From cysteine to phenylalanine, the CDR3 is 14 amino acids long. Only CDR3 DNA is held: 42 bases, read in frame from base 1. Memory CD4+ T cells were sorted ex vivo from peripheral blood of narcolepsy patients and healthy controls for TCR Vbeta sequencing. Source material: CD45RA- memory CD4+ T cells from PBMCs. The cell subset or site label for this specimen denotes: memory T cells sorted ex vivo from peripheral blood. Recombination joined TRBV29-1 with TRBJ2-7; a tentative D call is TRBD1 (6 bases match). The source is a human donor with narcolepsy. The DNA sequence is given as TGCAGCGTTGTCAAGGCCGGGACATCCTACGAGCAGTACTTC. Its amino acids are CSVVKAGTSYEQYF.